This is a list of T cell receptor beta chains from one sample in a study of shared clonotypes between healthy human individuals. Profiled with immunoSEQ multiplex PCR; TCRdb holds only in-frame clones, not every one. The data contain about 2.2 million clones, under 95% of them singletons. The specimen was naive CD8+ T cells from PBMCs. The receptors originated from a man aged 18 to 30 in good health. Some clones in this sample may be carry-over from other donors' samples. The CDR3 runs from the conserved cysteine through the conserved F or W. A D gene is named only where the DNA matches it firmly. A clone size is listed for some rows: how often the clone was seen (once, few, many), or a class if it is expanded.

V	D	J	size	CDR3	DNA
TRBV29-1	TRBD2	TRBJ2-3	NA	CSVAPSGSTDTQYF	TGCAGCGTGGCTCCTAGCGGGAGCACAGATACGCAGTATTTT
TRBV11-2	NA	TRBJ2-7	NA	CASSLVLADYEQYF	TGTGCCAGCAGCTTAGTACTGGCAGATTACGAGCAGTACTTC
TRBV15	TRBD1	TRBJ1-1	NA	CATSTGQDEGTEAFF	TGTGCCACCAGCACGGGACAGGATGAGGGCACTGAAGCTTTCTTT
TRBV28	NA	TRBJ2-7	NA	CASSLRVAPYEQYF	TGTGCCAGCAGTTTGCGGGTAGCTCCCTACGAGCAGTACTTC
TRBV29-1	NA	TRBJ2-7	once	CSGWGSSYEQYF	TGCAGCGGATGGGGAAGCTCCTACGAGCAGTACTTC
TRBV9	NA	TRBJ1-1	NA	CASSVAYGNTEAFF	TGTGCCAGCAGCGTAGCTTACGGGAACACTGAAGCTTTCTTT
TRBV27	NA	TRBJ2-2	NA	CASATRNTGELFF	TGTGCCAGCGCCACCCGTAACACCGGGGAGCTGTTTTTT
TRBV9	TRBD2	TRBJ2-2	NA	CASSIRGTSGTFDGELFF	TGTGCCAGCAGCATTCGAGGGACTAGCGGGACGTTTGACGGGGAGCTGTTTTTT
TRBV9	TRBD1	TRBJ2-5	NA	CASSVEKRDRSPQETQYF	TGTGCCAGCAGCGTGGAAAAACGGGACAGGTCGCCCCAAGAGACCCAGTACTTC
TRBV30	NA	TRBJ2-3	NA	CAWSVLAAADTQYF	TGTGCCTGGAGTGTACTAGCTGCTGCGGATACGCAGTATTTT
TRBV29-1	TRBD2	TRBJ2-3	once	CSVARTSGFTDTQYF	TGCAGCGTTGCCCGGACTAGCGGGTTTACAGATACGCAGTATTTT
TRBV5-4	NA	TRBJ2-7	NA	CASRGLSYEQYF	TGTGCCAGCCGGGGTCTATCCTACGAGCAGTACTTC
TRBV28	TRBD1	TRBJ1-5	NA	CASSFTGASNQPQHF	TGTGCCAGCAGTTTTACAGGGGCCAGCAATCAGCCCCAGCATTTT
TRBV7-9	NA	TRBJ2-5	NA	CALQRRTQETQYF	TGTGCCCTTCAAAGACGAACACAAGAGACCCAGTACTTC
TRBV2	TRBD2	TRBJ2-7	NA	CASSYQREPSYEQYF	TGTGCCAGCAGTTACCAGCGGGAACCCTCCTACGAGCAGTACTTC
TRBV30	NA	TRBJ1-2	NA	CAWRGGAGYTF	TGTGCCTGGAGAGGGGGTGCTGGCTACACCTTC